This T cell receptor beta chain came from a study of blood T cell repertoires in COVID-19. This clone was observed a few times. The CDR3 sequence is 15 residues long. The V gene's germline CDR1 is PRHDT and CDR2 FYEKMQ (reference sequence). With 2 bases clipped from V and 1 base from J, the junction kept 2 bases outside the gene matches. The data were produced by immunoSEQ multiplex PCR, yet TCRdb's version contains in-frame clones alone and is incomplete. The table includes more than 35,000 clones, 75% to 85% detected once. Sequencing was carried out using peripheral blood. The J gene is TRBJ1-5, the V gene TRBV13; 7 bases are shared with TRBD1. This receptor was identified in a man in his 70s with acute or convalescent COVID-19. In nucleotides, the CDR3 is TGTGCCAGCAGCTTACGGGGACAGAGCAATCAGCCCCAGCATTTT. As protein: CASSLRGQSNQPQHF.